The entry below describes one T cell receptor (beta chain). Its antigen is not identified. This entry comes from a study of cytomegalovirus exposure and HLA in healthy donors. Overall study findings and caveats: Cytomegalovirus status was reportedly diagnosed by the classifier with high specificity and sensitivity. The authors enumerated 150 to 200 TCR beta chains as linked to cytomegalovirus.

Here immunoSEQ multiplex PCR was the method, and the copy in TCRdb shows in-frame clones only, minus some. Of approximately 300,000 clones in the sample, roughly 87% were seen once. The clonotype comes from a woman in her twenties or thirties in good health and CMV-seropositive. What was sequenced was PBMCs.

The CDR3, as DNA: TGTGCCAGCAAAAAGGACCACCTCCCGGGGGAGCTGTTTTTT. Its protein is CASKKDHLPGELFF. The chain carries TRBV6-4 and TRBJ2-2; D is ambiguous. The CDR3 length is 14 residues. Germline CDR1 reads MRHNA; CDR2 reads SNTAGT. V lost 7 bases to trimming and J lost 8 bases, with 17 bases between them.